This T cell receptor beta chain is from a study of T-cell memory formation after mild COVID-19. Study-level background: TCR clustering was largely donor specific.

Germline CDR1 and CDR2: SGHTA and FQGNSA. Trimming left V 5 bases short and J 5 bases short, with 21 bases between. The CDR3 runs 16 residues. TCRdb fed the 5' RACE reads into MiXCR, producing one record per CDR3 protein. The data hold 400,000 to 500,000 distinct CDR3 sequences, with approximately 20% observed a single time. This clonotype was seen only a few times. What it recognizes is unknown. Whole-study findings and limits: The authors did not confirm SARS-CoV-2 specificity of second-wave clones peaking day 37. Contracting CD4+ clones sat mainly in CM and EM; CD8+ in EMRA.

This receptor was taken from an adult woman who had mild COVID-19 (a few samples of this study predate the infection). Cell type and time point are not known. The chain links TRBV7-2 to TRBJ2-5; a weak D match, TRBD1 (5 bases). The specimen sequenced was PBMCs or a T cell subset sorted from them (not recorded which). The CDR3 nucleotides are TGTGCCAGCAGCAAGGGGTGGGGCTCGCGCCTCGAGACCCAGTACTTC. Protein: CASSKGWGSRLETQYF.